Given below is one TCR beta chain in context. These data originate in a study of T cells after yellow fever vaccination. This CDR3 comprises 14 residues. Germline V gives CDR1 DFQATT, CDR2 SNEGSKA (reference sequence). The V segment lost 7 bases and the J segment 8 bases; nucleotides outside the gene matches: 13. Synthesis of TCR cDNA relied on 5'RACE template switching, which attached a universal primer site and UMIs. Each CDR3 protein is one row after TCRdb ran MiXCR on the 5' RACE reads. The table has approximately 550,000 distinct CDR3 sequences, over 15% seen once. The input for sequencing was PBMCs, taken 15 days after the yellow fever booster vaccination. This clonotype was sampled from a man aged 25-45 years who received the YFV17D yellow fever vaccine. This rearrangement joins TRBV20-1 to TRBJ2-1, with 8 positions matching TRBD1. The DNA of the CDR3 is TGCAGTGTTCCACCGGGACAGGCTAGGGATGAGCAGTTCTTC. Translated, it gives CSVPPGQARDEQFF.